This T cell receptor (beta chain) is drawn from a study of blood T cell repertoires in COVID-19. Background on the study: Samples of COVID-19 (acute and convalescent) were obtained from the United States, Italy and Spain. PBMCs, B-cell-depleted T cells, or T cells were the source of the cDNA or gDNA that made up the material.

From germline, CDR1 is SGDLS and CDR2 YYNGEE. This CDR3 region has 14 residues. Trimming stripped 4 bases from V and 3 bases from J, with 10 bases between. Authors' methods: Reference gene primer amplification in the assay estimated nucleated cell counts. The assay was immunoSEQ multiplex PCR, and TCRdb's table has in-frame clones only and misses some. V and J calls plus clone size are reproduced from that table; the DNA served to infer D and trimming. The sample shows 59,000 or so clones, 73% of them seen only once. V is TRBV9 and J is TRBJ1-4, with D perhaps TRBD1 (6 bases). The origin of this receptor is a woman aged 45-60 years with active or convalescent COVID-19. Sequencing was performed on peripheral blood. The CDR3 DNA sequence: TGTGCCAGCAGCCCGGGGGGCTCTAATGAAAAACTGTTTTTT. This encodes CASSPGGSNEKLFF.